The rows below give T cell receptor beta chains drawn from one sample of a study of blood T cell repertoires in COVID-19. Assay: immunoSEQ multiplex PCR; the TCRdb copy retains only in-frame clones and omits some. The sample has around 140,000 clones; roughly 84% are singletons. Sequencing was performed on peripheral blood. The receptors derive from a man aged 55 to 69 with acute or convalescent COVID-19. CDR3s include the opening cysteine and the closing phenylalanine or tryptophan. The order of the fields is clone size, V gene, D gene, J gene, CDR3 DNA, CDR3 protein. D genes are given only for firm matches. Not every row has a clone size; where given, it reads once, few, many or a size class.

-	TRBV6-5	-	TRBJ1-3	TGTGCCAGCAGTTACCAGACAGGAGGAAACACCATATATTTT	CASSYQTGGNTIYF
-	TRBV19	-	TRBJ1-2	TGTGCCAGTAGTATCCCGCCAGCTAACTATGGCTACACCTTC	CASSIPPANYGYTF
-	TRBV6-5	TRBD1	TRBJ2-7	TGTGCCAGCAGTCAGGGGACAGGGGACGACGAGCAGTACTTC	CASSQGTGDDEQYF
-	TRBV19	-	TRBJ2-7	TGTGCCAGTAGTCCGGGACATTCTAGGTCCGAGCAGTACTTC	CASSPGHSRSEQYF
-	TRBV7-2	-	TRBJ2-5	TGTGCCAGCAGCTTAGCCACAGGAAGACAAGAGACCCAGTACTTC	CASSLATGRQETQYF
-	TRBV15	-	TRBJ1-6	TGTGCCACCAGCAGAGATCCGGACAGAAATAATTCACCCCTCCACTTT	CATSRDPDRNNSPLHF
-	TRBV6-1	TRBD1	TRBJ1-2	TGTGCCAGCAGTGAGAGGGACAGGTGGGGCGGCTACACCTTC	CASSERDRWGGYTF
-	TRBV19	-	TRBJ1-4	TGTGCCAGTGGCAGGGGAACAACTAATGAAAAACTGTTTTTT	CASGRGTTNEKLFF
once	TRBV5-1	-	TRBJ1-1	TGCGCCAGCAGCTCTCAGACAGGGAACACTGAAGCTTTCTTT	CASSSQTGNTEAFF
-	TRBV27	-	TRBJ2-7	TGTGCCAGCAGTTTTAGGGGTCAGGGGTTCGGAGTACCGGCGGACGAGCAGTACTTC	CASSFRGQGFGVPADEQYF
-	TRBV10-3	TRBD2	TRBJ2-3	TGTGCCATCAGCGGACTAGACCGAGATACGCAGTATTTT	CAISGLDRDTQYF
-	TRBV2	TRBD1	TRBJ2-7	TGTGCCAGTACTATTAACAGGGGTAACTACGAGCAGTACTTC	CASTINRGNYEQYF
-	TRBV24-1	-	TRBJ2-2	TGTGCCACGGAGGGAGAGGCAAACACCGGGGAGCTGTTTTTT	CATEGEANTGELFF
-	TRBV27	-	TRBJ2-5	TGTGCCAGCAGTTTTAGAGAGACCCAGTACTTC	CASSFRETQYF
-	TRBV5-6	TRBD1	TRBJ1-1	TGTGCCAGCAGCATTCCCGGGACAGGGGGCGCGGGGACTGAAGCTTTCTTT	CASSIPGTGGAGTEAFF
-	TRBV30	-	TRBJ1-3	TGTGCCTGGAGCCAACATCAGGGGCAAGGAAACACCATATATTTT	CAWSQHQGQGNTIYF
-	TRBV29-1	-	TRBJ2-3	TGCAGGGCCGGGACAAACACAGATACGCAGTATTTT	CRAGTNTDTQYF
-	TRBV18	TRBD1	TRBJ1-4	TGTGCCAGCTCACCAGACCAGGGGGCTGAAAAACTGTTTTTT	CASSPDQGAEKLFF
-	TRBV6-5	TRBD1	TRBJ1-2	TGTGCCAGCAGTCCCGGGACAGGGAAGTACTATGGCTACACCTTC	CASSPGTGKYYGYTF
-	TRBV6-5	-	TRBJ1-1	TGTGCCAGCAGTTTATCGGTGAACACTGAAGCTTTCTTT	CASSLSVNTEAFF
-	TRBV3-1/TRBV3-2	TRBD1	TRBJ1-1	TGTGCCAGCAGCCAAGGGACCACCAGGGCAGGGGGCATGAACACTGAAGCTTTCTTT	CASSQGTTRAGGMNTEAFF
-	TRBV5-1	-	TRBJ2-3	TGCGCCAGCAGCTTTCAGGGTCGCACAGATACGCAGTATTTT	CASSFQGRTDTQYF
-	TRBV5-8	-	TRBJ2-7	TGTGCCAGCAGCTTTGAACAGCCTTCCTACGAGCAGTACTTC	CASSFEQPSYEQYF
once	TRBV10-2	-	TRBJ1-5	TGCGCCAGCAGTGAGCTAGACGTAAGCAATCAGCCCCAGCATTTT	CASSELDVSNQPQHF
-	TRBV5-1	TRBD2	TRBJ2-3	TGCGCCAGCAGCTGGAACTTAGCGGGAGGAGGAGATACGCAGTATTTT	CASSWNLAGGGDTQYF
few	TRBV18	-	TRBJ1-4	TGTGCCAGCTCCCTACGAGGTGTGGATGAAAAACTGTTTTTT	CASSLRGVDEKLFF